This T cell receptor (beta chain) was recovered during a study of T cells in Graves' hyperthyroidism and ophthalmopathy. V gave up 3 bases and J gave up 1 base; unmatched junction bases: 8. The CDR3 loop spans 15 amino acids. CDR1 is DFQATT, CDR2 SNEGSKA, per germline (reference sequence). There are many counts of this clonotype. An absence of ophthalmopathy progression within 18 months meant stable Graves' hyperthyroidism. Uncontrolled infection, other autoimmune disease, pregnancy or lactation led to exclusion. This sample holds PBMCs from around 9.9 ml fresh peripheral blood. Amplification of TCR beta CDR3 regions was performed using RNA transcripts as template. HTBI primers were used for first-round RT-PCR of the TCR CDR3. TCRdb passed the multiplex PCR reads through MiXCR, listing each CDR3 protein once. This table has approximately 590,000 distinct CDR3 sequences, around a sixth appearing once.

V gene TRBV20-1 combines with J gene TRBJ1-1; TRBD1 aligns across 7 bases. This TCR came from a woman aged 25 to 39 with Graves' hyperthyroidism. The sequenced sample consisted of blood. The CDR3 nucleotides are TGCAGTGCTAGTGGCATCACAGGGGCGAACACTGAAGCTTTCTTT. Amino acid sequence: CSASGITGANTEAFF.